The clone carrying this T cell receptor (beta chain) has just a few counts. Its antigen is undetermined. Extracted RNA was reverse transcribed, and the resulting cDNA served as sequencing template. The table came from immunoSEQ multiplex PCR; TCRdb's copy has only in-frame clones and leaves some out. The table records some 180,000 clones, 50% to 65% of them present only once. Deletions cut 8 bases from V and 10 bases from J, with 17 bases between. The CDR3 is 11 amino acids. CDR1 and CDR2 (germline): SQVTM, ANQGSEA. The source of the sample is a study of CD8+ T cells in alopecia areata. About the research overall: Percent affected scalp area, the SALT score, rated treated patients' severity. Study-wide results and caveats: Scalp data also include sequences from resident alphabeta T cells of normal skin. Administration of tofacitinib significantly diminished scalp clonality and expanded CD8+ clones within the top 100. Since there was just one nonresponder, nobody can yet say how baseline CD8+ expansion ties to response.

Treatment denoted: oral pan-JAK inhibitor, 5-10 mg twice daily. The chain carries TRBV29-1 and TRBJ1-1, with unresolved D. This receptor was obtained from a human donor with alopecia areata. This specimen was CD8+ T cells sorted from blood, taken at week 24, from a patient treated with tofacitinib. CDR3 bases: TGCAGCTCCTCCGACGGCGGCGTAGCTTTCTTT. Translated, it gives CSSSDGGVAFF.